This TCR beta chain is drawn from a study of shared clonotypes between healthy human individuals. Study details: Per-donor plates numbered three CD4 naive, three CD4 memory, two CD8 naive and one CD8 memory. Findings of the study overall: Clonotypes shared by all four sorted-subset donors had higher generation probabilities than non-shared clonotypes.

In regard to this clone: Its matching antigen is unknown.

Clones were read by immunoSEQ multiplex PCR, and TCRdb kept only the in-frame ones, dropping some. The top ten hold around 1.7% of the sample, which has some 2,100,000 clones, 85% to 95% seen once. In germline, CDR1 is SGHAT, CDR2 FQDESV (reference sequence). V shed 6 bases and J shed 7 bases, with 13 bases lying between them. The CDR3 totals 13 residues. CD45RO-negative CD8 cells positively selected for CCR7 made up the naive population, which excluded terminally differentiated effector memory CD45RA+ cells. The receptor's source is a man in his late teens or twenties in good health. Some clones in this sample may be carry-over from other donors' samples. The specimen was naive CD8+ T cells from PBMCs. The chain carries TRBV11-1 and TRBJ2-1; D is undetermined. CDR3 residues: CASRRNIINEQFF. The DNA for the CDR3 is TGTGCCAGCAGACGTAACATCATAAATGAGCAGTTCTTC.